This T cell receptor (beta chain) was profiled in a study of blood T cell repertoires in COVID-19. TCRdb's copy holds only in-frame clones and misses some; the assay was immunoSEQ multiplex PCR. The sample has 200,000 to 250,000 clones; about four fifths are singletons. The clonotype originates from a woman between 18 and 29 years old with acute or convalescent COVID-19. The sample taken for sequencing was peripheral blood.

CDR3 sequence reads: CASSFSGTAYEQYF. The CDR3 DNA reads TGTGCCAGCAGTTTCTCCGGGACAGCATACGAGCAGTACTTC. The chain joins TRBV27 to TRBJ2-7; 7 positions agree with TRBD1. Germline lookup yields CDR1 MNHEY and CDR2 SMNVEV (reference sequence). Germline trimming cut 3 bases from V and 4 bases from J; bases unmatched to any gene: 6. This CDR3 region has 14 residues.